One and the same sample provided the 9 T cell receptor beta chains below, sequenced in a study of shared T cell receptors in the human thymus. Data came from immunoSEQ multiplex PCR; TCRdb stores just in-frame clones and leaves some out. In the table there are about 660,000 clones, more than 75% of which are singletons. The same sample was also used in a study of human thymus T cells.

Specimen: thymocytes. These receptors all come from a boy in the first two years of life with a congenital heart defect.

The chain recombines TRBV27 with TRBJ2-1, with D perhaps matching TRBD1 (6 bases). This CDR3 has 15 amino acids. V was trimmed by 7 bases and J by 0 bases, leaving 13 bases between them. From germline, CDR1 is MNHEY and CDR2 SMNVEV (reference sequence). Here the CDR3 reads CASNPTGSSYNEQFF. The CDR3 DNA sequence: TGTGCCAGCAATCCGACAGGTAGCTCCTACAATGAGCAGTTCTTC.

This clone has a single count. This sequence joins TRBV19 and TRBJ1-2; a weak D match, TRBD1 (6 bases). This CDR3 spans 13 amino acids. With 7 bases removed from V and 6 bases from J, the gap between germline ends came to 15 bases. Germline lookup yields CDR1 LNHDA and CDR2 SQIVND (reference sequence). The CDR3 loop is CASTPGDNHGYTF. The DNA of the CDR3 is TGTGCCAGTACACCCGGGGACAACCATGGCTACACCTTC. The full variable domain, rest sourced from reference TRBV19 and TRBJ1-2, is DGGITQSPKYLFRKEGQNVTLSCEQNLNHDAMYWYRQDPGQGLRLIYYSQIVNDFQKGDIAEGYSVSREKKESFPLTVTSAQKNPTAFYLCASTPGDNHGYTFGSGTRLTVV.

The chain employs TRBV11-2 and TRBJ1-4; no clear D gene. Trimming took 2 bases from V and 10 from J, leaving 20 bases between them. The CDR3 runs to 16 residues. The germline V gene encodes CDR1 SGHAT and CDR2 FQNNGV. The CDR3 loop reads CASSLIPGGRLGKLFF. The DNA of the CDR3 is TGTGCCAGCAGCTTAATTCCGGGCGGGCGCCTCGGAAAACTGTTTTTT.

The CDR3 is CASSLDRVGHEQYF. In DNA, the CDR3 is TGTGCCAGCAGCCTGGACAGGGTTGGCCACGAGCAGTACTTC. The chain is built from TRBV5-5 and TRBJ2-7; TRBD1 agrees at 8 bases. The J segment lost 5 bases and the V segment lost 4 bases, leaving 8 bases of the junction unmatched. Looked up from germline, CDR1 is SGHKS and CDR2 is YYEKEE (reference sequence). This CDR3 spans 14 amino acids.

The count of this clone is one. The genes are TRBV5-4 and TRBJ2-3; TRBD2 agrees at 11 bases. The CDR3 covers 17 residues. V was pared by 2 bases and J by 6 bases, with 11 bases of the junction left unmatched. Germline assignment: CDR1 SGHNT and CDR2 YYREEE (reference sequence). The CDR3 loop reads CASSFTTSGSNWDTQYF. The CDR3, as DNA: TGTGCCAGCAGCTTTACAACTAGCGGGAGTAACTGGGATACGCAGTATTTT.

V usage is TRBV5-1 and J usage is TRBJ1-2; the match to TRBD1 covers 8 bases. Germline lookup yields CDR1 SGHRS and CDR2 YFSETQ. This CDR3 is 16 amino acids long. J lost 6 bases, V lost 2 bases, and 12 bases had no gene match. In nucleotides, the CDR3 is TGCGCCAGCAGCTTCCGGCAGGGGGCGCCGTACAATGGCTACACCTTC. It yields the protein CASSFRQGAPYNGYTF.

The V gene is TRBV27, the J gene TRBJ1-1, with 8 positions matching TRBD1. The CDR3 has 15 residues. The ends lost 2 bases at V and 4 bases at J; junction bases unmatched: 6. Germline V gene data show CDR1 as MNHEY and CDR2 as SMNVEV (reference sequence). This CDR3 is CASSLISGGSTEAFF. Here the CDR3 DNA reads TGTGCCAGCAGTTTAATTTCAGGGGGCAGCACTGAAGCTTTCTTT.

This clone was picked up a small number of times. Different DNA sequences within this sample yield the same CDR3. This rearrangement joins TRBV6-5 to TRBJ1-6, with D possibly matching TRBD1 (6 bases). CDR3 length: 14 amino acids. V was cut by 5 bases and J by 10 bases, with 15 bases left in between. Germline assignment: CDR1 MNHEY and CDR2 SVGAGI. CDR3 protein: CASSTQGWESPLHF. CDR3 sequence (DNA): TGTGCCAGCAGTACACAGGGCTGGGAATCACCCCTCCACTTT.

The chain has TRBV29-1 and TRBJ1-4; D not certain. Germline V gene lookup returns CDR1 SQVTM and CDR2 ANQGSEA. The CDR3 sequence is 13 residues long. Trimming cost V 2 bases and J 6 bases, with 10 bases left between them. The DNA of the CDR3 is TGCAGCGTTGAATATGACAAGGATGAAAAACTGTTTTTT. This sequence encodes CSVEYDKDEKLFF.